Below, 17 T cell receptor beta chains from the same sample are listed, as sequenced in a study of T cell repertoires in cytomegalovirus infection. These receptors have no known antigen. MiXCR was run by TCRdb on the reads, yielding one entry per CDR3 protein. The table includes 60,000 to 75,000 distinct CDR3 sequences, 22% detected once. The sequencing input was PBMCs, sequenced either directly or after in vitro stimulation (not recorded which). The receptors shown here come from a human donor in good health (CMV status not recorded). Some clones in this sample may be carry-over from other donors' samples.

The V gene is TRBV11-2, the J gene TRBJ2-1; 16 bases align to TRBD2. The CDR3 totals 17 residues. The germline V gene encodes CDR1 SGHAT and CDR2 FQNNGV. Unmatched junction bases numbered 10, after V lost 5 bases and J lost 9 bases. CDR3: CASSLTGLAGGPGEQFF. CDR3 coding DNA: TGTGCCAGCAGCCTAACGGGACTAGCGGGAGGGCCGGGTGAGCAGTTCTTC.

This sequence joins TRBV6-6 and TRBJ1-1; D not certain. The CDR3 has 15 residues. V gave up 6 bases and J gave up 7 bases, with 21 bases separating them. The germline gives CDR1 MNHNY, CDR2 SVGAGI (reference sequence). CDR3 loop: CASRSDGRLGVEAFF. The CDR3, as DNA: TGTGCCAGCAGGAGCGATGGCAGGCTCGGCGTTGAAGCTTTCTTT.

This clonotype was picked up many times. V gene TRBV2 combines with J gene TRBJ2-7; TRBD1 matches 10 bases. Germline CDR1 and CDR2: SNHLY and FYNNEI. The CDR3 length is 13 residues. CDR3: CASSGSAGTGEVV. The CDR3 coding sequence is TGTGCCAGCAGTGGGTCCGCCGGGACAGGGGAAGTCGTC.

V usage is TRBV27 and J usage is TRBJ2-1; D might be TRBD2 (5 bases). Trimming cost V 6 bases and J 2 bases, with 14 bases left between them. The CDR3 has 15 amino acids. CDR1 and CDR2 from the germline V gene are MNHEY and SMNVEV (reference sequence). CDR3 coding DNA: TGTGCCAGCAGCCCCGGGATAGCACCCTACAATGAGCAGTTCTTC. This encodes CASSPGIAPYNEQFF.

This clonotype was detected ten times or more. The V and J genes are TRBV7-2 and TRBJ1-2; 8 bases line up with TRBD1. V lost 7 bases to trimming and J lost 4 bases; unmatched junction nucleotides: 8. Germline assignment: CDR1 SGHTA and CDR2 FQGNSA. This CDR3 contains 14 residues. The CDR3 nucleotides read TGTGCCAGCACCCTGGACAGGGCCGTCTATGGCTACACCTTC. It translates to CASTLDRAVYGYTF.

This clonotype was counted many times. V and J are TRBV2 and TRBJ1-1, with unresolved D. CDR1 is SNHLY and CDR2 is FYNNEI in the germline V gene. The CDR3 contains 14 residues. V was clipped by 6 bases and J by 0 bases, with 11 bases between them. CDR3 DNA sequence: TGTGCCAGCAGGAAGACATACTTGAACACTGAAGCTTTCTTT. Translating gives CASRKTYLNTEAFF.

A remark on this clonotype: One end of the junction fails to match germline, which may point to a read error. The gene calls are TRBV5-6 and TRBJ2-3, with D maybe TRBD1 (5 bases). The CDR3 consists of 14 residues. Germline CDR1 is SGHDT and CDR2 is YYEEEE. The CDR3 DNA reads as TGTGCCAGCAGCTTGAGAAGGTACACAGGTACGCAGTATTTT. Its translation is CASSLRRYTGTQYF. The full variable domain, in which reference TRBV5-6 and TRBJ2-3 provide the parts outside the CDR3, is DAGVTQSPTHLIKTRGQQVTLRCSPKSGHDTVSWYQQALGQGPQFIFQYYEEEERQRGNFPDRFSGHQFPNYSSELNVNALLLGDSALYLCASSLRRYTGTQYFGPGTRLTVL.

In this sample, this clonotype turned up many times. J is TRBJ2-7 and V is TRBV6-6, with TRBD2 matching 7 bases. The CDR3 has 14 residues. The V and J ends lost 7 bases and 5 bases, in that order; junction bases with no gene match: 11. Germline loops: CDR1 MNHNY, CDR2 SVGAGI (reference sequence). Here the CDR3 DNA reads TGTGCCAGCATGTCCAAAAGACTAGCAAACGAGCAGTACTTC. Residues: CASMSKRLANEQYF.

About this clonotype itself: A much larger clone sits a single nucleotide away, making a read error possible. The CDR3 DNA is TGTACCAGCAGCTCTATCACCGGGGAGCTGTTTTTT. Its protein product is CTSSSITGELFF. The gene calls are TRBV7-2 and TRBJ2-2, with D hard to call. The CDR3 is 12 residues long. Deletions cut 4 bases from V and 4 bases from J, with 4 bases between. The germline gives CDR1 SGHTA, CDR2 FQGNSA.

The chain is built from TRBV6-5 and TRBJ1-2, with TRBD1 as a possible D gene (5 bases). V shed 5 bases and J shed 8 bases, with 18 bases lying between them. The CDR3 spans 14 residues. Germline V gene sequence: CDR1 MNHEY, CDR2 SVGAGI. In nucleotides, the CDR3 is TGTGCCAGCAGTCTCGACAGTTCCCCCCTAGGCTACACCTTC. Protein sequence: CASSLDSSPLGYTF.

In its sample, this clonotype was seen many times. The junction differs from germline at one of its ends, possibly a read error. The chain recombines TRBV7-7 with TRBJ2-3; D gene ambiguous. This CDR3 is built from 18 residues. The germline V gene encodes CDR1 SSHAT and CDR2 FNYEAQ (reference sequence). The CDR3 coding sequence is TGTGCTAGCAGCTTAGGCGGACCCGGGTCCGGCGTTGGAGATACGCAGTATTTT. Translating it yields CASSLGGPGSGVGDTQYF.

V and J are TRBV20-1 and TRBJ1-1; no clear D. This CDR3 has 14 residues. V lost 6 bases and J 2 bases, leaving 16 bases between the germline ends. The V gene's germline CDR1 is DFQATT and CDR2 SNEGSKA (reference sequence). Here the CDR3 DNA reads TGCAGTGCCAGCACGAGGCGGCTCAACACTGAAGCTTTCTTT. This codes for CSASTRRLNTEAFF.

This clonotype was counted only a few times. The chain has TRBV7-9 and TRBJ1-4; 7 bases map to TRBD1. The V gene's germline CDR1 is SEHNR and CDR2 FQNEAQ (reference sequence). V dropped 6 bases and J dropped 3; count of bases not matched to a gene: 7. This CDR3 comprises 15 residues. The CDR3 DNA reads as TGTGCCAGCAGTCCCAGGCAGGGGGCTAATGAAAAACTGTTTTTT. This gives the protein CASSPRQGANEKLFF.

This clonotype was seen more than once but under ten times. The CDR3: CASSPKAAGNEKLFF. The CDR3 nucleotides are TGTGCCAGTAGTCCCAAGGCAGCCGGTAATGAAAAACTGTTTTTT. The rearrangement uses TRBV19 and TRBJ1-4; D is ambiguous. CDR3 size: 15 residues. CDR1 and CDR2 (germline): LNHDA, SQIVND (reference sequence). The ends were cut back, 5 bases at V and 4 bases at J, with 14 bases in the middle.

The chain combines TRBV19 with TRBJ1-1; 8 bases fit TRBD1. The germline CDR1 and CDR2 sequences are LNHDA and SQIVND (reference sequence). The CDR3 covers 16 residues. J lost 5 bases, V lost 3 bases, and 11 bases had no gene match. CDR3 residues: CASSIGQGHFGTEAFF. The CDR3 coding sequence is TGTGCCAGTAGTATTGGACAGGGACATTTTGGGACTGAAGCTTTCTTT.

J is TRBJ2-2 and V is TRBV6-6, with TRBD2 matching 8 bases. J lost 1 base, V lost 3 bases, and 1 base had no gene match. CDR1 MNHNY and CDR2 SVGAGI come from the germline V gene (reference sequence). The length of the CDR3 is 15 residues. CDR3 in amino acids: CASSYLAGNTGELFF. The CDR3 DNA reads TGTGCCAGCAGTTATCTAGCGGGGAACACCGGGGAGCTGTTTTTT.

The table lists this clonotype with a few counts. The chain employs TRBV2 and TRBJ2-3, with D uncertain. Per the germline V gene, CDR1 is SNHLY and CDR2 is FYNNEI. Trimming took 1 base from V and 6 from J, leaving 11 bases between them. There are 14 residues in the CDR3. CDR3 sequence (DNA): TGTGCCAGCAGTGAAGGCCGAACCCCGGATACGCAGTATTTT. As protein: CASSEGRTPDTQYF. Complete variable domain (other parts from reference TRBV2 and TRBJ2-3): EPEVTQTPSHQVTQMGQEVILRCVPISNHLYFYWYRQILGQKVEFLVSFYNNEISEKSEIFDDQFSVERPDGSNFTLKIRSTKLEDSAMYFCASSEGRTPDTQYFGPGTRLTVL.